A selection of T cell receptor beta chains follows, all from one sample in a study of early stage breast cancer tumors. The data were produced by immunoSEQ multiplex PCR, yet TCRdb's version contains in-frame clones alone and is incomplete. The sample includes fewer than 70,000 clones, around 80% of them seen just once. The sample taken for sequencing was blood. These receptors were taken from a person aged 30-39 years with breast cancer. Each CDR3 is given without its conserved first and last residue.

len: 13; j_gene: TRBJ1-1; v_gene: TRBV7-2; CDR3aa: ASSPQGVRNTEAF
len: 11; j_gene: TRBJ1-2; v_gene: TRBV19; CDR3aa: ASIPGTGAGYT
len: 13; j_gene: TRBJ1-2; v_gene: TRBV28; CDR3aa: ASRGGGQGAGSYT
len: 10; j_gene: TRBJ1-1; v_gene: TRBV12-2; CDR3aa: ASRSTLSRAF
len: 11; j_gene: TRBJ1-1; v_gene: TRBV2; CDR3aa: ASSTDSNTEAF
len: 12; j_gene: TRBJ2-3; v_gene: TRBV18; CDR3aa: ASSVSGGTDTQY
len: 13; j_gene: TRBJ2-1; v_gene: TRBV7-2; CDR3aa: ASSDVAGVYGEQF
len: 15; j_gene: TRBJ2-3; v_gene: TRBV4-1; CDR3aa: ASSQAGAERYTDTQY
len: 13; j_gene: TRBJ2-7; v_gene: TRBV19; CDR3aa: ASSPRDRDSYEQY
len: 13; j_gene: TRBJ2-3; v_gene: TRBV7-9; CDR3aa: ASSKRETSTDTQY
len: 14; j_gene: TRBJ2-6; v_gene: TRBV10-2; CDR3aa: ASRPGQFSGANVLT
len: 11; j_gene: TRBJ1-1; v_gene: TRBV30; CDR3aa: AWSIKTNTEAF
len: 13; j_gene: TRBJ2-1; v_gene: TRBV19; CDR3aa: ASSIDLKDSVKQF
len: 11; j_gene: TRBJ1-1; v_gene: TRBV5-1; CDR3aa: ASSLAWRTEAF
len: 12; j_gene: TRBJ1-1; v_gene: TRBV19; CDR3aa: ASSMLVSYGKAF
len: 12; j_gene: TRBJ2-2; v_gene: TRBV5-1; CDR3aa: ASSSDGGPGELF
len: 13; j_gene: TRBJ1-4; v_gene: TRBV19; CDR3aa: ASSIGAASNEKLF
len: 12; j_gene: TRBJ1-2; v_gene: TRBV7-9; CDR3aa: ASSLTGFNYGYT
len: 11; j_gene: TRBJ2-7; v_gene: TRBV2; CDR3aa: ASSWGQGYEQY
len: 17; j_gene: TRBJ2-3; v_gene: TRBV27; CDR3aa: ASSLLSPGGPFSTDTQY
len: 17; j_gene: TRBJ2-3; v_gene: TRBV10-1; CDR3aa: ASSGASRENRGSTDTQY
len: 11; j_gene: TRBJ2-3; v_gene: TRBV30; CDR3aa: ACSGTGTDTQY
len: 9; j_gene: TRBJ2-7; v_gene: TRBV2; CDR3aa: ASGGNSEQY
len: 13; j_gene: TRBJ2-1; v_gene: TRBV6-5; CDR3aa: ASSSLPRGYNEQF
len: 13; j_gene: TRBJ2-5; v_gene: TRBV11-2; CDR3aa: ASSLRVGDLETQY